The 28 T cell receptor beta chains below come from one sample, sequenced in a study of blood T cells in healthy people across ages. The authors ran a second PCR of about 6 to 11 cycles using a sample-barcoded 5' primer and a J-beta primer mix. TCRdb reanalysed the 5' RACE reads using MiXCR and keeps one entry per CDR3 protein. The data show around 800,000 distinct CDR3 sequences, 35% to 60% seen once. Input material: blood. All receptors come from a man older than 75 in good health.

The V call is TRBV7-2, the J call TRBJ2-7, with 12 bases lining up with TRBD2. After removal of 5 bases from V and 0 bases from J, the junction contained 5 bases not matched to a gene. Germline V gene sequence: CDR1 SGHTA, CDR2 FQGNSA. The CDR3 is 16 residues long. CDR3 amino acids: CASSVGLAGISYEQYF. For the CDR3, the DNA is TGTGCCAGCAGCGTTGGACTAGCGGGGATCTCCTACGAGCAGTACTTC.

Here the CDR3 DNA reads TGTGCCAGCAGTTTTAACAGAAAGAACACTGAAGCTTTCTTT. Translated, it gives CASSFNRKNTEAFF. The rearrangement joins TRBV28 to TRBJ1-1; unclear D gene. CDR1 MDHEN and CDR2 SYDVKM come from the germline V gene. V was cut by 3 bases and J by 1 base, with 9 bases left in between. The CDR3 runs to 14 residues. The full variable domain, with the rest looked up from reference TRBV28 and TRBJ1-1, is DVKVTQSSRYLVKRTGEKVFLECVQDMDHENMFWYRQDPGLGLRLIYFSYDVKMKEKGDIPEGYSVSREKKERFSLILESASTNQTSMYLCASSFNRKNTEAFFGQGTRLTVV.

This clonotype was counted a few times. The genes are TRBV3-1 and TRBJ2-1; D is perhaps TRBD2 (5 bases). V was pared by 5 bases and J by 10 bases, with 15 bases between. CDR1 LGHDT and CDR2 YNNKEL come from the germline V gene (reference sequence). CDR3 length: 13 amino acids. The CDR3 spells CASSDTRASEQFF. In DNA form, the CDR3 reads TGTGCCAGCAGCGACACGAGGGCCTCCGAGCAGTTCTTC.

This clonotype showed up many times. The CDR3 sequence: CASSRRLAGRETQYF. CDR3 sequence (DNA): TGTGCCAGCAGCAGGAGACTAGCGGGAAGAGAGACCCAGTACTTC. This chain connects TRBV7-2 to TRBJ2-5, with 11 bases that match TRBD2. CDR3 length equals 15 residues. V dropped 5 bases and J dropped 4; count of bases not matched to a gene: 6. Germline V gene lookup returns CDR1 SGHTA and CDR2 FQGNSA.

As to this clonotype: A much larger clonotype is one base distant, so this may be a read error. The CDR3 nucleotides read TGTGCCAGCAGCCCGACCCCGGGGATGGCTGGCTACACCTTC. It is translated as CASSPTPGMAGYTF. The V call is TRBV7-2, the J call TRBJ1-2, with D hard to call. The CDR3 totals 14 residues. Looked up from germline, CDR1 is SGHTA and CDR2 is FQGNSA. Trimming pared 5 bases from V and 7 bases from J, leaving 17 bases between.

This clonotype was counted a single time. The chain recombines TRBV15 with TRBJ2-1; the match to TRBD2 covers 7 bases. J was trimmed by 0 bases and V by 3 bases; bases with no gene match: 8. From germline, CDR1 is LNHNV and CDR2 YYDKDF (reference sequence). The CDR3 totals 17 residues. For the CDR3, the DNA is TGTGCCACCAGCAGTACCAGCGGGGCTAACTCCTACAATGAGCAGTTCTTC. Its translation: CATSSTSGANSYNEQFF.

Remarks on this clonotype: This may stem from a read error, because a much larger clone lies one nucleotide away. V and J are TRBV7-9 and TRBJ2-1; 9 bases line up with TRBD2. Germline loops: CDR1 SEHNR, CDR2 FQNEAQ (reference sequence). The CDR3 loop spans 13 amino acids. CDR3 in DNA: TGCTCGAGCGGGGGGAGCCCCTACAATGAGCAGTTCTTC. Protein product: CSSGGSPYNEQFF.

This clonotype was picked up a small number of times. V is TRBV14 and J is TRBJ2-1; D is ambiguous. V was trimmed by 2 bases and J by 6 bases, leaving 8 bases between them. The CDR3 consists of 13 residues. The germline V gene has CDR1 SGHDN and CDR2 FVKESK. CDR3 in amino acids: CASSQLLVNEQFF. CDR3 coding DNA: TGTGCCAGCAGCCAACTCCTAGTCAATGAGCAGTTCTTC.

This clonotype was found a few times. This chain connects TRBV6-1 to TRBJ1-2; 7 nucleotides match TRBD1. This CDR3 is 18 amino acids long. Losses at the gene ends were 2 bases for V and 2 bases for J; bases not matched to a gene: 14. The germline gives CDR1 MNHNS, CDR2 SASEGT. CDR3 sequence: CASSERATGKGTNYGYTF. The CDR3 DNA follows: TGTGCCAGCAGTGAAAGGGCGACAGGGAAGGGCACAAACTATGGCTACACCTTC.

The gene calls are TRBV4-2 and TRBJ2-2; D remains unclear. V was cut by 2 bases and J by 2 bases, with 9 bases left in between. From germline, CDR1 is LGHNA and CDR2 YNFKEQ. The CDR3 is 15 amino acids. The CDR3, as DNA: TGTGCCAGCAGCCAAATTACGGATAACACCGGGGAGCTGTTTTTT. Its translation is CASSQITDNTGELFF.

This clonotype was seen a few times. The V gene is TRBV7-9, the J gene TRBJ2-7; 7 bases match TRBD1. Germline V gene sequence: CDR1 SEHNR, CDR2 FQNEAQ (reference sequence). The CDR3 covers 13 residues. The J segment lost 7 bases and the V segment lost 11 bases, leaving 14 bases of the junction unmatched. As DNA, the CDR3 is TGTGCCGGGCGGACAGGAGCTTACAATGAGCAGTACTTC. Its translation: CAGRTGAYNEQYF.

The chain joins TRBV20-1 to TRBJ2-1; 7 nucleotides line up with TRBD2. CDR3 length: 11 amino acids. CDR1 and CDR2 (germline): DFQATT, SNEGSKA (reference sequence). V trimming: 5 bases; J trimming: 9 bases; junction bases outside the gene matches: 4. Here the CDR3 reads CSAERDGEQFF. CDR3 sequence (DNA): TGCAGTGCTGAGCGGGACGGTGAGCAGTTCTTC.

The gene calls are TRBV20-1 and TRBJ2-1, with 10 positions matching TRBD2. TRBJ2-7 matches the DNA end more closely, so the J call is doubtful. Per germline, CDR1 DFQATT and CDR2 SNEGSKA (reference sequence). The CDR3 has 16 amino acids. The CDR3 reads CSARVVAGGSYNEQYF. The CDR3, as DNA: TGCAGTGCTAGAGTGGTAGCGGGAGGTTCCTACAATGAGCAGTACTTC.

Ten or more counts support this clonotype. The chain joins TRBV28 to TRBJ2-3; D is uncertain. This CDR3 region has 16 residues. Trimming removed 4 bases at V and 0 bases at J, with 14 bases between. In germline, CDR1 is MDHEN, CDR2 SYDVKM. The CDR3 DNA follows: TGTGCCAGCAGTTCTCTAAGCCTATCTAGCACAGATACGCAGTATTTT. It is translated as CASSSLSLSSTDTQYF. The full variable domain, in which reference TRBV28 and TRBJ2-3 provide the parts outside the CDR3, is DVKVTQSSRYLVKRTGEKVFLECVQDMDHENMFWYRQDPGLGLRLIYFSYDVKMKEKGDIPEGYSVSREKKERFSLILESASTNQTSMYLCASSSLSLSSTDTQYFGPGTRLTVL.

The chain uses TRBV11-2 and TRBJ2-5, with D possibly being TRBD1 (7 bases). The CDR3 extends over 18 amino acids. The V end was cut by 0 bases, the J end by 5 bases, with 22 bases between. Germline V CDR1 and CDR2: SGHAT, FQNNGV. CDR3 residues: CASSLDRDSGPLVETQYF. The CDR3 coding sequence is TGTGCCAGCAGCTTAGATAGGGACAGCGGGCCCCTTGTGGAGACCCAGTACTTC.

The chain employs TRBV20-1 and TRBJ2-5, with D perhaps TRBD1 or TRBD2 (5 bases each). Trimming left V 3 bases short and J 1 base short, with 12 bases between. The CDR3 is 14 amino acids. CDR1 DFQATT and CDR2 SNEGSKA come from the germline V gene (reference sequence). The CDR3 is CSASGAAPQETQYF. The CDR3 DNA is TGCAGTGCTAGCGGGGCCGCACCCCAAGAGACCCAGTACTTC.

As for this clonotype: A single base separates this from a much larger clone, so it may be a read error. The chain combines TRBV18 with TRBJ1-6; no firm D call. This CDR3 comprises 15 residues. Germline CDR1 reads KGHSH; CDR2 reads LQKENI. The CDR3 reads CASSPSTEYNSPPHF. The CDR3, as DNA: TGTGCCAGCTCACCATCGACGGAGTATAATTCACCCCCCCACTTT.

With regard to this clonotype: The junction departs from the called germline gene at one end, perhaps through a read error. The chain has TRBV28 and TRBJ2-4; 8 bases align to TRBD1. The better agreement between TRBJ2-7 and the DNA end casts doubt on the J call. Germline CDR1 reads MDHEN; CDR2 reads SYDVKM. CDR3 length: 14 residues. Here the CDR3 DNA reads TGCGCCAGCAGAACGGGACAGGCCACCTACGAGCAGTACTTC. Its translation: CASRTGQATYEQYF.

The rearrangement joins TRBV12-3 or TRBV12-4 to TRBJ2-3; possibly TRBD1 for D (5 bases). V dropped 5 bases and J dropped 4 bases, with 10 bases sitting between them. This CDR3 comprises 13 residues. In DNA, the CDR3 is TGTGCCAGCAGTATCCTAGGGGCAGATACGCAGTATTTT. It translates to CASSILGADTQYF.

The chain carries TRBV2 and TRBJ2-4, with TRBD2 as a possible D gene (6 bases). The J call may be in error: the DNA end matches TRBJ2-7 better. CDR1 and CDR2 from the germline V gene are SNHLY and FYNNEI. The CDR3 covers 13 residues. CDR3 sequence reads: CATGTRSWNEQYF. The CDR3 bases are TGTGCCACCGGGACTCGGTCTTGGAACGAGCAGTACTTC.

This clonotype has just a few counts. The chain combines TRBV6-6 with TRBJ2-6; D gene unclear. The CDR3 totals 16 residues. V lost 0 bases, J lost 0 bases, and 6 bases lay in between. From germline, CDR1 is MNHNY and CDR2 SVGAGI (reference sequence). The CDR3 region is CASSYSISSGANVLTF. CDR3 bases: TGTGCCAGCAGTTACTCGATAAGCTCTGGGGCCAACGTCCTGACTTTC.

A remark on this clonotype: A clone one base away is much larger, so this may be a read error. DNA for the CDR3: TGTGCCAGCAGCCCAACACGCAGCATAGATACGCAGTATTTT. This encodes CASSPTRSIDTQYF. The J gene is TRBJ2-3, the V gene TRBV7-2; D remains ambiguous. Looked up from germline, CDR1 is SGHTA and CDR2 is FQGNSA. CDR3 length equals 14 residues.

The table lists this clonotype with a few counts. The chain joins TRBV28 to TRBJ2-4, with 10 nucleotides matching TRBD1. Germline V gene data show CDR1 as MDHEN and CDR2 as SYDVKM. This CDR3 has 18 residues. J lost 2 bases, V lost 5 bases, and 12 bases had no gene match. CDR3 protein: CASSAAGTGASTKNIQYF. The CDR3, as DNA: TGTGCCAGCAGTGCCGCCGGGACAGGGGCTTCGACCAAAAACATTCAGTACTTC.

Ten or more counts support this clonotype. The V call is TRBV29-1, the J call TRBJ2-6; either TRBD1 or TRBD2 may fit D (5 bases each). The CDR3 length is 15 residues. Trimming left V 5 bases short and J 3 bases short, with 14 bases between. The germline V gene has CDR1 SQVTM and CDR2 ANQGSEA. The CDR3 DNA reads as TGCAGCGTTCCGTCAGGGAGTGGTGGGGCCAACGTCCTGACTTTC. Protein: CSVPSGSGGANVLTF.

The gene calls are TRBV20-1 and TRBJ1-5; a weak D match, TRBD1 (5 bases). Trimming pared 0 bases from V and 7 bases from J, leaving 19 bases between. Germline-derived CDR1 and CDR2 are DFQATT and SNEGSKA (reference sequence). CDR3 size: 16 residues. CDR3 region: CSARDPAGGVGQPQHF. The CDR3 DNA reads as TGCAGTGCTAGAGATCCAGCCGGGGGTGTCGGCCAGCCCCAGCATTTT.

The chain links TRBV4-1 to TRBJ2-1, with 11 bases fitting TRBD2. Germline V gene lookup returns CDR1 MGHRA and CDR2 YSYEKL. The CDR3 runs to 21 residues. Trimming at V came to 0 bases and at J to 6 bases, leaving 19 bases not matched to a gene. In DNA form, the CDR3 reads TGCGCCAGCAGCCAAGATAAAGGCGGGACTAGCGGAAAGAACCTCGGCAATGAGCAGTTCTTC. It yields the protein CASSQDKGGTSGKNLGNEQFF.

The CDR3 loop is CASSVAGSHEQYF. CDR3 nucleotide sequence: TGTGCCAGCAGCGTAGCAGGGTCCCATGAGCAGTACTTC. The J gene is TRBJ2-1, the V gene TRBV9; TRBD1 might be the D (5 bases). The DNA end lines up better with TRBJ2-7; the J call may be wrong. CDR1 is SGDLS, CDR2 YYNGEE, per germline. The CDR3 totals 13 residues.

This sequence joins TRBV10-3 and TRBJ1-5; a weak D match, TRBD1 (5 bases). The germline V gene has CDR1 ENHRY and CDR2 SYGVKD. Trimming pared 0 bases from V and 3 bases from J, leaving 9 bases between. The CDR3 is 15 amino acids. The chain's CDR3 is CAISESGGYNQPQHF. The CDR3 DNA follows: TGTGCCATCAGTGAGTCGGGGGGTTACAATCAGCCCCAGCATTTT.